The 28 T cell receptor beta chains below all came from one sample that was sequenced in a study of tumor and adjacent non-tumor tissue in lung cancer (dated by TCRdb to 2016 to 2019). RNA was extracted from bulk unsorted tissue and checked for quality with a NanoDrop ND-1000 and an Agilent 2100. The normal lung samples consisted of distant non-tumor tissue collected more than 3 cm from the tumor edge. Receptor libraries were prepared by multiplex PCR. Sequencing was carried out with an Illumina HiSeq 2500. TCRbeta libraries were built by three rounds of nested PCR using primers (Table S4), following protocols modified from ARM-PCR. TCRdb reprocessed the public reads (quality trimming at Q25 with fastp, clone calling with MiXCR) and kept in-frame beta chains. CDR3 protein sequences are deduplicated, and each keeps its most common genes and DNA. This sample lists more than 45,000 distinct CDR3 sequences; about 68% were detected once. Together, the top ten hold approximately 30% of the sample.

Specimen: distant non-tumor lung tissue. The receptors derive from a woman in her seventies with non-small cell lung cancer.

A note on this clonotype: One junction end disagrees with the germline gene, perhaps due to a read error. This rearrangement joins TRBV28 to TRBJ2-7, with D possibly being TRBD1 (6 bases). Per germline, CDR1 MDHEN and CDR2 SYDVKM. This CDR3 is 15 amino acids long. DNA of the CDR3: TGTGCCAGCAGTAGGAGGACAGATCCATCCTACGAGCGGTACTTC. This encodes CASSRRTDPSYERYF.

About this clonotype itself: A much larger clone sits a single nucleotide away, making a read error possible. The rearrangement joins TRBV5-6 to TRBJ2-7, with D perhaps assigned TRBD1 or TRBD2 (5 bases each). V dropped 6 bases and J dropped 6 bases, with 10 bases sitting between them. The CDR3 has 11 residues. Germline-derived CDR1 and CDR2 are SGHDT and YYEEEE. Here the CDR3 DNA reads TGTGCCAGCAAGCTGGGGACCGAGCAGTACTTC. Translating it yields CASKLGTEQYF.

This clonotype was found many times. The chain is built from TRBV28 and TRBJ1-2, with unresolved D. Trimming pared 2 bases from V and 5 bases from J, leaving 9 bases between. The CDR3 length is 13 residues. Germline-derived CDR1 and CDR2 are MDHEN and SYDVKM. CDR3 in DNA: TGTGCCAGCAGTTTAACCCCAGAGTATGGCTACACCTTC. Its protein product is CASSLTPEYGYTF.

A remark on this clonotype: At one end the junction does not follow the germline gene, possibly because of a read error. The chain links TRBV4-2 to TRBJ2-7; D gene ambiguous. The CDR3 has 11 amino acids. Germline values: CDR1 LGHNA, CDR2 YNFKEQ. CDR3 DNA: TGTACCAGCAGCCATGAAGATGAGCAGTACTTC. Amino acid sequence: CTSSHEDEQYF.

Note on this clonotype: This may be a read error, as it is one base from a much larger clone. The rearrangement joins TRBV20-1 to TRBJ2-4; no definite D call. Germline V gene data show CDR1 as DFQATT and CDR2 as SNEGSKA (reference sequence). V was cut by 3 bases and J by 0 bases, with 6 bases left in between. This CDR3 region has 13 residues. CDR3 residues: CSARAIAKNIQYF. The CDR3 DNA sequence: TGCAGTGCTAGGGCGATAGCCAAAAACATTCAGTACTTC.

The V and J genes are TRBV19 and TRBJ2-4, with D perhaps matching TRBD1 or TRBD2 (5 bases each). V lost 11 bases and J lost 3, with 17 bases in between. The CDR3 extends over 14 amino acids. CDR1 is LNHDA, CDR2 SQIVND, per germline (reference sequence). The CDR3 bases are TGTGCCTGCTCTGCGACAGAGGGCAAAAACATTCAGTACTTC. Protein sequence: CACSATEGKNIQYF.

About this clonotype: One end of the junction varies from germline; a read error may be responsible. CDR3 sequence reads: CNVEDAGGVSEKLFF. The CDR3 DNA sequence: TGCAACGTTGAAGACGCAGGGGGCGTATCCGAAAAACTGTTTTTT. The chain has TRBV29-1 and TRBJ1-4, with TRBD1 matching over 8 bases. The CDR3 has 15 residues. In germline, CDR1 is SQVTM, CDR2 ANQGSEA. The full variable domain, rest sourced from reference TRBV29-1 and TRBJ1-4, is SAVISQKPSRDICQRGTSLTIQCQVDSQVTMMFWYRQQPGQSLTLIATANQGSEATYESGFVIDKFPISRPNLTFSTLTVSNMSPEDSSIYLCNVEDAGGVSEKLFFGSGTQLSVL.

This clonotype appeared a single time. This may be a read error: a much more frequent sequence differs by one nucleotide. The chain is built from TRBV28 and TRBJ2-2; D remains ambiguous. CDR1 and CDR2 (germline): MDHEN, SYDVKM. V lost 7 bases, J lost 9 bases, and 24 bases lay in between. CDR3 size: 16 residues. CDR3 in amino acids: CASTSEGVGYTRELFF. The CDR3 nucleotides read TGTGCCAGCACCTCGGAAGGCGTCGGGTATACCAGGGAGCTGTTTTTT. Full variable domain (outside the CDR3, taken from reference TRBV28 and TRBJ2-2): DVKVTQSSRYLVKRTGEKVFLECVQDMDHENMFWYRQDPGLGLRLIYFSYDVKMKEKGDIPEGYSVSREKKERFSLILESASTNQTSMYLCASTSEGVGYTRELFFGEGSRLTVL.

This sequence joins TRBV5-1 and TRBJ2-7; 7 bases are shared with TRBD1. Germline trimming cut 1 base from V and 5 bases from J; bases unmatched to any gene: 12. This CDR3 contains 16 residues. Germline-derived CDR1 and CDR2 are SGHRS and YFSETQ. As DNA, the CDR3 is TGCGCCAGCAGCTTGACCCTGGACAGGAGGTTCGACGAGCAGTACTTC. Encoded protein: CASSLTLDRRFDEQYF.

A word on this clonotype: One base away lies a much larger clone, so this may be a sequencing read error. The V call is TRBV28, the J call TRBJ2-7; the D call may be TRBD1 or TRBD2 (5 bases each). The germline V and J ends were trimmed by 5 bases and 3 bases, with 17 bases remaining between them. The CDR3 totals 15 residues. The germline CDR1 and CDR2 sequences are MDHEN and SYDVKM. The CDR3 here is CASSITGWRYYEQYF. Written as DNA, the CDR3 is TGTGCCAGCAGTATCACAGGATGGAGGTACTACGAGCAGTACTTC.

With respect to this clonotype: One end of the junction is discordant with germline, which a read error may explain. The rearrangement joins TRBV11-1 to TRBJ2-1, with 8 positions matching TRBD2. From germline, CDR1 is SGHAT and CDR2 FQDESV (reference sequence). The CDR3 has 16 residues. Here the CDR3 reads CVSNLALAGLYNEQFF. Written as DNA, the CDR3 is TGTGTCAGCAACTTAGCCCTAGCGGGCCTCTACAATGAGCAGTTCTTC.

This clonotype has a count of ten or more. The CDR3 is CSVEDPPLGGGRPYEQYF. Here the CDR3 DNA reads TGCAGCGTTGAAGACCCCCCGCTGGGGGGGGGAAGACCCTACGAGCAGTACTTC. The chain links TRBV29-1 to TRBJ2-7, with 7 bases identical to TRBD2. CDR1 is SQVTM, CDR2 ANQGSEA, per germline. The V and J ends lost 0 bases and 2 bases, in that order; junction bases with no gene match: 16. The CDR3 spans 18 residues.

This clonotype was recorded many times. The gene calls are TRBV29-1 and TRBJ1-2, with 11 bases matching TRBD1. The CDR3 runs to 14 residues. Germline V CDR1 and CDR2: SQVTM, ANQGSEA. Unmatched junction bases numbered 11, after V lost 7 bases and J lost 7 bases. The CDR3 nucleotides are TGCAGCGCCAAAGGCCCCGGGACAGGGGGTGGCTACACCTTC. Residues: CSAKGPGTGGGYTF. Variable domain in full (rest from reference TRBV29-1 and TRBJ1-2): SAVISQKPSRDICQRGTSLTIQCQVDSQVTMMFWYRQQPGQSLTLIATANQGSEATYESGFVIDKFPISRPNLTFSTLTVSNMSPEDSSIYLCSAKGPGTGGGYTFGSGTRLTVV.

In regard to this clonotype: At one end, the junction sequence differs from germline, possibly due to a read error. This CDR3 reads CAISESGRTDTGELFF. For the CDR3, the DNA is TGCGCCATCAGTGAGTCGGGCAGAACAGACACCGGGGAGCTGTTTTTT. This chain joins TRBV10-3 and TRBJ2-2, with unresolved D. The CDR3 spans 16 residues. In germline, CDR1 is ENHRY, CDR2 SYGVKD.

Concerning this clonotype itself: A read error may produce the germline difference seen at one junction end. The gene calls are TRBV29-1 and TRBJ2-1, with 9 bases aligning to TRBD2. The length of the CDR3 is 19 residues. Germline V gene lookup returns CDR1 SQVTM and CDR2 ANQGSEA. The CDR3 DNA sequence: TGCAGCGTTGATGGGGGTCCCGGGACTAGCTGCCATGGATGGGATGAGCAATTCTTC. It translates to CSVDGGPGTSCHGWDEQFF.

In this sample, this clonotype turned up many times. This rearrangement joins TRBV20-1 to TRBJ2-1; 9 bases match TRBD2. V shed 0 bases and J 5 bases; nucleotides not matched to a gene: 8. The CDR3 has 16 residues. Germline loops: CDR1 DFQATT, CDR2 SNEGSKA (reference sequence). This CDR3 reads CSARDPKGTSHNEQFF. Here the CDR3 DNA reads TGCAGTGCTAGAGATCCTAAAGGGACTAGCCACAATGAGCAGTTCTTC.

This clonotype was found a few times. This may arise from a read error, as a much more abundant clone is one base away. The chain links TRBV5-4 to TRBJ2-7; the D call may be TRBD1 or TRBD2 (5 bases each). This CDR3 is 12 amino acids long. V lost 4 bases and J lost 5, with 10 bases in between. Germline V gives CDR1 SGHNT, CDR2 YYREEE (reference sequence). The CDR3 loop is CASSPRGDEQYF. The CDR3 DNA follows: TGTGCCAGCAGCCCCCGGGGCGACGAGCAGTACTTC.

This chain connects TRBV29-1 to TRBJ2-7; 8 bases are shared with TRBD1. This CDR3 is built from 12 residues. Germline V gene lookup returns CDR1 SQVTM and CDR2 ANQGSEA. The CDR3 loop is CSADDRGGKQYF. The CDR3 DNA reads as TGCAGTGCAGATGACAGGGGCGGCAAGCAGTACTTC.

This clonotype has a single count. Relative to the germline gene, one junction end is altered; a read error may explain this. The CDR3 region is CASSQAGTEYIGQLF. DNA for the CDR3: TGCGCCAGCAGCCAAGCTGGGACAGAATACATTGGGCAGTTATTC. This sequence joins TRBV4-1 and TRBJ2-1; 7 bases agree with TRBD1. The CDR3 runs to 15 residues. CDR1 and CDR2 from the germline V gene are MGHRA and YSYEKL.

Note on this clonotype: A read error may explain this, as a much larger clone is one base away. The CDR3 loop is CASRRQGKWYNEQLF. In DNA, the CDR3 is TGTGCCAGCAGGCGCCAGGGGAAATGGTACAATGAGCAGTTATTC. This rearrangement joins TRBV28 to TRBJ2-1; tentative D call: TRBD1 (6 bases). Germline CDR1 reads MDHEN; CDR2 reads SYDVKM. This CDR3 comprises 15 residues.

This clonotype was detected only once. The conserved phenylalanine or tryptophan normally closing the CDR3 is absent here, so this likely arose from a read error. The V gene is TRBV6-1, the J gene TRBJ1-5, with D unclear. CDR1 is MNHNS and CDR2 is SASEGT in the germline V gene. CDR3 length: 15 amino acids. The V gene lost 1 base and the J gene lost 9 bases, with 16 bases spanning the gap. CDR3 sequence: CASSEGILGSPPQHL. Here the CDR3 DNA reads TGTGCCAGCAGTGAAGGGATCCTAGGGAGTCCGCCCCAGCATCTT.

Comment on this clonotype: A read error is possible here, since a much larger clone lies one base away. The chain links TRBV4-1 to TRBJ1-5; D possibly corresponds to TRBD1 (6 bases). CDR3 length equals 16 residues. Germline V gene sequence: CDR1 MGHRA, CDR2 YSYEKL. In nucleotides, the CDR3 is TGCGCCATCAGCCGAATAGGGGGGGATAGCAATCAGCCCCAGCATTTT. Its translation is CAISRIGGDSNQPQHF.

A note on this clonotype: With a much larger clone just one base away, this may be a read error. V usage is TRBV20-1 and J usage is TRBJ2-5, with TRBD2 matching 9 bases. Germline values: CDR1 DFQATT, CDR2 SNEGSKA (reference sequence). This CDR3 region has 17 residues. The CDR3 region is CSTRGDIAGDYRETQYF. The CDR3 region has the DNA TGCAGTACTAGAGGGGATATAGCGGGAGATTACAGGGAGACCCAGTACTTC.

As regards this clonotype: This CDR3 is missing its conserved last phenylalanine or tryptophan, likely due to a read error. The genes are TRBV24-1 and TRBJ2-1; D might be TRBD1 (7 bases). CDR3 length equals 18 residues. In germline, CDR1 is KGHDR, CDR2 SFDVKD. The ends were cut back, 4 bases at V and 6 bases at J, with 24 bases in the middle. The CDR3 region is CATSDGSKGTGARNEQFL. In DNA, the CDR3 is TGTGCCACCAGTGACGGGAGTAAGGGAACAGGGGCCCGCAATGAGCAGTTCTTA.

A single count supports this clonotype. The chain employs TRBV30 and TRBJ1-2; weak D call: TRBD1 (5 bases). This CDR3 is built from 13 residues. V gave up 4 bases and J gave up 11 bases, with 20 bases separating them. Per germline, CDR1 GTSNPN and CDR2 SVGIG (reference sequence). For the CDR3, the DNA is TGTGCCTGGACTGTAGAGACAGAACGTGGTTACACCTTC. The encoded protein is CAWTVETERGYTF.

A remark on this clonotype: A much larger clone lies one base from this, so it may be a read error. The chain uses TRBV5-6 and TRBJ2-1; the D gene is possibly TRBD2 (6 bases). Trimming removed 4 bases at V and 0 bases at J, with 17 bases between. Germline lookup yields CDR1 SGHDT and CDR2 YYEEEE. The CDR3 consists of 17 residues. The CDR3 here is CASSHTLSGSSYNEQFF. The CDR3 DNA sequence: TGTGCCAGCAGCCACACACTTAGCGGTAGCTCCTACAATGAGCAGTTCTTC.

This clonotype was found a few times. The V gene is TRBV2, the J gene TRBJ1-2, with D perhaps TRBD1 (6 bases). Trimming left V 3 bases short and J 5 bases short, with 10 bases between. Per germline, CDR1 SNHLY and CDR2 FYNNEI. This CDR3 comprises 13 residues. This CDR3 is CASSEAGEYGYTF. CDR3 in DNA: TGTGCCAGCAGTGAGGCAGGGGAATATGGCTACACCTTC.

A word on this clonotype: Likely a read error: the CDR3 ends without its conserved phenylalanine or tryptophan. The CDR3 DNA sequence: TGTGCCATCAATGTGTCGGCAGGGAATCGAGAAACTAATGAAAAACTGTTTCTT. Amino acids: CAINVSAGNRETNEKLFL. This sequence joins TRBV10-3 and TRBJ1-4, with D possibly matching TRBD1 (5 bases). The CDR3 totals 18 residues. The V and J ends lost 7 bases and 1 base respectively, with 22 bases between them. Germline V gene lookup returns CDR1 ENHRY and CDR2 SYGVKD.